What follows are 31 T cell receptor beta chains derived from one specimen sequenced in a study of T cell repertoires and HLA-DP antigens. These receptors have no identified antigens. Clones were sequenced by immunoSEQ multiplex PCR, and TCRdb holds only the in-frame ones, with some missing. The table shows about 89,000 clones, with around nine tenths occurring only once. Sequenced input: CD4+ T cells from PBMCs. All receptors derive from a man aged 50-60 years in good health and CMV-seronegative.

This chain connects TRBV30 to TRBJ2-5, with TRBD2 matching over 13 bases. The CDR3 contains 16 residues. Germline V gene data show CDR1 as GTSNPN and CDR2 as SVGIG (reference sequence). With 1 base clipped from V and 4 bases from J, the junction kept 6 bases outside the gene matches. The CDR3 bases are TGTGCCTGGAGTGGGCTCGGGACTAGCGGGACAGAGACCCAGTACTTC. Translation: CAWSGLGTSGTETQYF.

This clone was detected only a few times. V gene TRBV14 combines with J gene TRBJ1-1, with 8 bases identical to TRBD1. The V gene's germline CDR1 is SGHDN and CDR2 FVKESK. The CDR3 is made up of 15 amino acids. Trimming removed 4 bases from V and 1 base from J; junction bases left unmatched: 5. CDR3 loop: CASSRLTGANTEAFF. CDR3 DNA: TGTGCCAGCAGCCGGTTGACAGGGGCGAACACTGAAGCTTTCTTT.

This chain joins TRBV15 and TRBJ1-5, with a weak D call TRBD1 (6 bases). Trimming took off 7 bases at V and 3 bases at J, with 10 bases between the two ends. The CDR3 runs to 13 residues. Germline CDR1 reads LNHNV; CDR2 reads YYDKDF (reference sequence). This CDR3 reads CATTGVVNQPQHF. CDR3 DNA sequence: TGTGCCACCACAGGGGTTGTCAATCAGCCCCAGCATTTT. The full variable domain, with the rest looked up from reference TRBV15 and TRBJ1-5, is DAMVIQNPRYQVTQFGKPVTLSCSQTLNHNVMYWYQQKSSQAPKLLFHYYDKDFNNEADTPDNFQSRRPNTSFCFLDIRSPGLGDTAMYLCATTGVVNQPQHFGDGTRLSIL.

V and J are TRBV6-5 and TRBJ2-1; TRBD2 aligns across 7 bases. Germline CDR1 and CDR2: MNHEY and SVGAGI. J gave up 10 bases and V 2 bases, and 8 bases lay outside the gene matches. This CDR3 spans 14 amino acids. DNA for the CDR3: TGTGCCAGCAGTTACCCGGGGGGTGCGGGGGAGCAGTTCTTC. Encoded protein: CASSYPGGAGEQFF.

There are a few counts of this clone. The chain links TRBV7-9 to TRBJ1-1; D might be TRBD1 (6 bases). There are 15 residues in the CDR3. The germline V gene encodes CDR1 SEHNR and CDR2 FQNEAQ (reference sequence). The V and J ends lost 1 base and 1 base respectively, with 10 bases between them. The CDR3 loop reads CASSLDGGRNTEAFF. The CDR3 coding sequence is TGTGCCAGCAGCTTAGACGGGGGGCGGAACACTGAAGCTTTCTTT.

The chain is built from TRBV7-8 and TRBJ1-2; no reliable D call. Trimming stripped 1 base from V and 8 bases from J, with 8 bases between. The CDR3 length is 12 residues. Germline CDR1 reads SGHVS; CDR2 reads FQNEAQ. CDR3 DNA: TGTGCCAGCAGCTTAGACAGTTTCGGCTACACCTTC. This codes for CASSLDSFGYTF. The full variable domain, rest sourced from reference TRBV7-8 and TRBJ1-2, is GAGVSQSPRYKVAKRGQDVALRCDPISGHVSLFWYQQALGQGPEFLTYFQNEAQLDKSGLPSDRFFAERPEGSVSTLKIQRTQQEDSAVYLCASSLDSFGYTFGSGTRLTVV.

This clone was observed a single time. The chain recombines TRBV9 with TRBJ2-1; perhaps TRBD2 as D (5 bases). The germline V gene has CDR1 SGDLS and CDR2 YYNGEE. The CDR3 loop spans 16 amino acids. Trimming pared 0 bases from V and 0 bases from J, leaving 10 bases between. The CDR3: CASSVGGKSSYNEQFF. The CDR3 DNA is TGTGCCAGCAGCGTAGGAGGGAAAAGCTCCTACAATGAGCAGTTCTTC. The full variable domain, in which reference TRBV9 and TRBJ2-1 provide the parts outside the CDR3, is DSGVTQTPKHLITATGQRVTLRCSPRSGDLSVYWYQQSLDQGLQFLIQYYNGEERAKGNILERFSAQQFPDLHSELNLSSLELGDSALYFCASSVGGKSSYNEQFFGPGTRLTVL.

DNA for the CDR3: TGTGCCAGCAGCTTAGGGCTAGCGGGAGGTACAGATACGCAGTATTTT. It yields the protein CASSLGLAGGTDTQYF. The V and J genes are TRBV7-9 and TRBJ2-3, with 11 positions matching TRBD2. V shed 1 base, J shed 3 bases, and the junction held 3 bases outside the gene matches. The CDR3 has 16 amino acids. Germline V lookup: CDR1 SEHNR, CDR2 FQNEAQ (reference sequence).

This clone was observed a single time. This CDR3 reads CASSVTGLPSYNEQFF. The CDR3 DNA follows: TGTGCCAGCAGTGTTACAGGGCTACCCTCCTACAATGAGCAGTTCTTC. The chain uses TRBV2 and TRBJ2-1, with D perhaps TRBD1 (6 bases). This CDR3 contains 16 residues. Per germline, CDR1 SNHLY and CDR2 FYNNEI. V lost 4 bases, J lost 0 bases, and 13 bases lay in between.

CDR3 sequence reads: CASSVIPIITGALNTEAFF. CDR3 DNA sequence: TGTGCCAGTAGTGTCATACCCATTATCACAGGGGCCTTGAACACTGAAGCTTTCTTT. V gene TRBV19 combines with J gene TRBJ1-1, with 7 bases fitting TRBD1. The CDR3 covers 19 residues. CDR1 and CDR2 from the germline V gene are LNHDA and SQIVND (reference sequence). J was trimmed by 0 bases and V by 5 bases; bases with no gene match: 18. Using reference TRBV19 and TRBJ1-1 for the parts outside the CDR3, the full variable domain is DGGITQSPKYLFRKEGQNVTLSCEQNLNHDAMYWYRQDPGQGLRLIYYSQIVNDFQKGDIAEGYSVSREKKESFPLTVTSAQKNPTAFYLCASSVIPIITGALNTEAFFGQGTRLTVV.

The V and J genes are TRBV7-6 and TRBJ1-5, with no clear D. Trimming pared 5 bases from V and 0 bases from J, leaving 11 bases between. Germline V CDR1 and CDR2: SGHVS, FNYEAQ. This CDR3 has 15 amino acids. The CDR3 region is CASSRSGNSNQPQHF. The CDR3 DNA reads TGTGCCAGCAGCCGATCAGGAAATAGCAATCAGCCCCAGCATTTT.

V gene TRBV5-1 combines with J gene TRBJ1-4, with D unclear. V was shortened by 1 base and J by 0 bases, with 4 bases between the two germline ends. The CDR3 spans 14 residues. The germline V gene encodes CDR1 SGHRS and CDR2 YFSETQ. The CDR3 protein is CASSLLATNEKLFF. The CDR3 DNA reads TGCGCCAGCAGCTTGTTGGCAACTAATGAAAAACTGTTTTTT.

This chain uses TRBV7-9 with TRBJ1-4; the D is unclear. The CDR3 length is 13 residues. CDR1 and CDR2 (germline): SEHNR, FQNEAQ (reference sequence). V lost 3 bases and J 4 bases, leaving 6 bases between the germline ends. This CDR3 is CASSFFRNEKLFF. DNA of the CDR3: TGTGCCAGCAGCTTTTTTCGTAATGAAAAACTGTTTTTT.

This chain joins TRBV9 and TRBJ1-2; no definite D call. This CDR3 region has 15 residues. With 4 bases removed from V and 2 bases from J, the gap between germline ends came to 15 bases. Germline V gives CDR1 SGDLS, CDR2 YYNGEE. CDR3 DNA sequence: TGTGCCAGCAGCACCCAGGACGGATTCAACTATGGCTACACCTTC. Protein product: CASSTQDGFNYGYTF.

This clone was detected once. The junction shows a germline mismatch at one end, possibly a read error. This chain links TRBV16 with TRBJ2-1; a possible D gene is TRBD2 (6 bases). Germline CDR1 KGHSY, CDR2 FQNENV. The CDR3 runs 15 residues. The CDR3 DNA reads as TGTGCCGGCAGCCAACCGGGACTCCCGGGGGATGAGCAGTTCTTC. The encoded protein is CAGSQPGLPGDEQFF.

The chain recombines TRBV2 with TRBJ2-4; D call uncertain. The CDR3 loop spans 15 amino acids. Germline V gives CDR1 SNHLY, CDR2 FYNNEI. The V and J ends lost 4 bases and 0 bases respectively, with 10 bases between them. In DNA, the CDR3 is TGTGCCAGCAGTGGAACAGCCATAGCCAAAAACATTCAGTACTTC. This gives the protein CASSGTAIAKNIQYF.

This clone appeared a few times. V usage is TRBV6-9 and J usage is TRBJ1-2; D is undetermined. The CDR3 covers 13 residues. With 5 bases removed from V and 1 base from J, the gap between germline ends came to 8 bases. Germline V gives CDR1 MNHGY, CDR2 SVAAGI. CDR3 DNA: TGTGCCAGCAGTGCTCATATTAACTATGGCTACACCTTC. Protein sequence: CASSAHINYGYTF.

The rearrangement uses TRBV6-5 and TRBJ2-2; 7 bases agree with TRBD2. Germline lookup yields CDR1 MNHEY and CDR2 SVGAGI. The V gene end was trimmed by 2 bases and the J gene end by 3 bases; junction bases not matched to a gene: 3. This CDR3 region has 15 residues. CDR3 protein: CASSYVGGDTGELFF. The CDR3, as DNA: TGTGCCAGCAGTTACGTGGGAGGGGACACCGGGGAGCTGTTTTTT.

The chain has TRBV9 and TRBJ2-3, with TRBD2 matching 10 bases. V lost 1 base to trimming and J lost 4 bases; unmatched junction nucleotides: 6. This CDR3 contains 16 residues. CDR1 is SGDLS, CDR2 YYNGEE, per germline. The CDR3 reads CASSVSSGGTPDTQYF. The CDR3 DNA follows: TGTGCCAGCAGCGTATCTAGCGGGGGAACTCCAGATACGCAGTATTTT.

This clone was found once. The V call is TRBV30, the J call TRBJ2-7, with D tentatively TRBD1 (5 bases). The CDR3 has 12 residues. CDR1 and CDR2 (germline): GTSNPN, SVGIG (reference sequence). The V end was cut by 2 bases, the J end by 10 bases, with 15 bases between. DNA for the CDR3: TGTGCCTGGAGTTCAGGGATCAGGTACCAGTACTTC. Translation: CAWSSGIRYQYF.

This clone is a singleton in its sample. In nucleotides, the CDR3 is TGCGCCAGCAGCCAAGATATGGGGGTTGGGTCTGAAGCTTTCTTT. Amino acids: CASSQDMGVGSEAFF. The chain couples TRBV4-3 to TRBJ1-1; D may be TRBD1 (5 bases). The CDR3 spans 15 residues. The V gene lost 0 bases and the J gene lost 6 bases, with 14 bases spanning the gap. CDR1 is LGHNA, CDR2 YSLEER, per germline.

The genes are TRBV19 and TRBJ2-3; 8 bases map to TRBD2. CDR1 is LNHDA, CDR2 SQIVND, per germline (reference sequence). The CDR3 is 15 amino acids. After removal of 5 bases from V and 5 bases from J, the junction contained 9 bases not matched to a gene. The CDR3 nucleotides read TGTGCCAGTAGTTCCGGACTAGCTGGAGAAGATACGCAGTATTTT. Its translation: CASSSGLAGEDTQYF. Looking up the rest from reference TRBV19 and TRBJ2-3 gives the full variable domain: DGGITQSPKYLFRKEGQNVTLSCEQNLNHDAMYWYRQDPGQGLRLIYYSQIVNDFQKGDIAEGYSVSREKKESFPLTVTSAQKNPTAFYLCASSSGLAGEDTQYFGPGTRLTVL.

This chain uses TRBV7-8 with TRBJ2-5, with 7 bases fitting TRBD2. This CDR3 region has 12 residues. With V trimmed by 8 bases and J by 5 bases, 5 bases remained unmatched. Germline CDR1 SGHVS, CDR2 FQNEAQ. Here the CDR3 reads CASGRALETQYF. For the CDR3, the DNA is TGTGCCAGCGGGAGGGCCTTGGAGACCCAGTACTTC.

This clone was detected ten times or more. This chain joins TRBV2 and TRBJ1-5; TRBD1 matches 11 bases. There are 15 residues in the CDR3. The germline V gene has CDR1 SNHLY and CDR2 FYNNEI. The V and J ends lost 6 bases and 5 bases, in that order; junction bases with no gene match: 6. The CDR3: CASREGTGGYQPQHF. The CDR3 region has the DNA TGTGCCAGCAGGGAGGGGACAGGGGGTTATCAGCCCCAGCATTTT. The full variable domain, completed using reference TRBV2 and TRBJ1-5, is EPEVTQTPSHQVTQMGQEVILRCVPISNHLYFYWYRQILGQKVEFLVSFYNNEISEKSEIFDDQFSVERPDGSNFTLKIRSTKLEDSAMYFCASREGTGGYQPQHFGDGTRLSIL.

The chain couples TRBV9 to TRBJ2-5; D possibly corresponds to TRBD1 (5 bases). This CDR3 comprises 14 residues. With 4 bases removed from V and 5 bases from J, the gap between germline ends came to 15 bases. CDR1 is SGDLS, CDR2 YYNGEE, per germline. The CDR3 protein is CASSMGRGAETQYF. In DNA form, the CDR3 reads TGTGCCAGCAGCATGGGCCGTGGGGCTGAGACCCAGTACTTC. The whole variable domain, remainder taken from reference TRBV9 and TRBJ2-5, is DSGVTQTPKHLITATGQRVTLRCSPRSGDLSVYWYQQSLDQGLQFLIQYYNGEERAKGNILERFSAQQFPDLHSELNLSSLELGDSALYFCASSMGRGAETQYFGPGTRLLVL.

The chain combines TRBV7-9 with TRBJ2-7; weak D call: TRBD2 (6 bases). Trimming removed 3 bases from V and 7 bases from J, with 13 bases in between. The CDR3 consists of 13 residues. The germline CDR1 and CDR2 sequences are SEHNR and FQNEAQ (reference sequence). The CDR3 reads CASSLGGSGEQYF. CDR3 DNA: TGTGCCAGCAGCTTGGGGGGATCGGGTGAGCAGTACTTC.

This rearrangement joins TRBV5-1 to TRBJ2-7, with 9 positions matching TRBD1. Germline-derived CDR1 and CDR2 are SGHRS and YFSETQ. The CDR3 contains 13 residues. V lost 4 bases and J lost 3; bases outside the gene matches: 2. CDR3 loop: CASSADRGYEQYF. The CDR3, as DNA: TGCGCCAGCAGCGCGGACAGGGGCTACGAGCAGTACTTC.

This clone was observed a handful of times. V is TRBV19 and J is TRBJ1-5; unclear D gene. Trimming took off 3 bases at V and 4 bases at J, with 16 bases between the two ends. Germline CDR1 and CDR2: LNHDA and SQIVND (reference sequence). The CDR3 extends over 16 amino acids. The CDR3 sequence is CASSIIRLLKNQPQHF. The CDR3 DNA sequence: TGTGCCAGTAGTATCATTCGACTACTGAAGAATCAGCCCCAGCATTTT. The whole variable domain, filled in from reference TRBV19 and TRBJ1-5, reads DGGITQSPKYLFRKEGQNVTLSCEQNLNHDAMYWYRQDPGQGLRLIYYSQIVNDFQKGDIAEGYSVSREKKESFPLTVTSAQKNPTAFYLCASSIIRLLKNQPQHFGDGTRLSIL.

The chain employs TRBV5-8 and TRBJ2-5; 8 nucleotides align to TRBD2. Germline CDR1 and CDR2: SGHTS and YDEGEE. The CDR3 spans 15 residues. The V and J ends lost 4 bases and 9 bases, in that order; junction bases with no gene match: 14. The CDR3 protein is CASSPGLAAISAQYF. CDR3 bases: TGTGCCAGCAGCCCAGGACTAGCAGCTATATCGGCCCAGTACTTC.

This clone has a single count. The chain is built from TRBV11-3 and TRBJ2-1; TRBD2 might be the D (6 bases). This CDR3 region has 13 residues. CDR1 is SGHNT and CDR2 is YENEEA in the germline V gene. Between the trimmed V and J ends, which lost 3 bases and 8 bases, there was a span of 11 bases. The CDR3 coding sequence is TGTGCCAGCAGCTTGGGGACTTGGGATGAGCAGTTCTTC. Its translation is CASSLGTWDEQFF. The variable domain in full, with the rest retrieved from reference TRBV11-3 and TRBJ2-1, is EAGVVQSPRYKIIEKKQPVAFWCNPISGHNTLYWYLQNLGQGPELLIRYENEEAVDDSQLPKDRFSAERLKGVDSTLKIQPAELGDSAVYLCASSLGTWDEQFFGPGTRLTVL.

The CDR3 DNA reads as TGTGCCAGTAGTAAATACCGGGACAGCTTTTACTACGAGCAGTACTTC. Amino acids: CASSKYRDSFYYEQYF. The chain uses TRBV19 and TRBJ2-7; 7 bases are a match to TRBD1. The germline CDR1 and CDR2 sequences are LNHDA and SQIVND (reference sequence). This CDR3 has 16 amino acids. V dropped 4 bases and J dropped 3; count of bases not matched to a gene: 12.